This TCR beta chain was captured in a study of blood T cells in healthy people across ages. A few counts support this clonotype. Antigen specificity is unknown. Study conclusions and caveats: The CMV status of each donor remained undetermined, and this could have confounded shifts in expanded clonotypes. Age showed a roughly linear inverse relationship with TCR beta diversity per million T cells. Versus aged donors, long-lived donors had higher diversity and more naive CD4+ cells.

Every sample yielded at least 7 million isolated PBMCs. This CDR3 contains 15 residues. Trimming took off 6 bases at V and 5 bases at J, with 16 bases between the two ends. The germline V gene has CDR1 MDHEN and CDR2 SYDVKM. Primers used in a second PCR of about 7 to 11 cycles were a sample-barcoded 5' primer and a J-beta primer mix. TCRdb reanalysed the 5' RACE reads using MiXCR and keeps one entry per CDR3 protein. The repertoire includes some 760,000 distinct CDR3 sequences, 25% of them detected once, and roughly 9% sits in the top ten. The data were also submitted as part of a second study, on T cells of mothers and their children.

The J gene is TRBJ1-4, the V gene TRBV28, with a tentative D call TRBD1 (6 bases). The TCR comes from a boy between 10 and 17 years old in good health. The sequencing input was blood. CDR3 nucleotides: TGTGCCAGCAGGCTTAGCCGGGACACCAATGAAAAACTGTTTTTT. Its protein product is CASRLSRDTNEKLFF.